The rows below give T cell receptor beta chains drawn from one sample of a study of cytomegalovirus exposure and HLA in healthy donors. Sequencing was performed with immunoSEQ multiplex PCR; in TCRdb, only in-frame clones are kept and a portion is missing. The profile shows about 160,000 clones, around four fifths of them singletons. The sample was PBMCs. These receptors all come from a man under 40 in good health and CMV-seronegative. Each CDR3 is given with its conserved first and last residue. A D gene is named only where the DNA matches it firmly. Clone size is not always given. Where it is, it says once, few, many or a class for expanded clones.

>-|-|TRBV9|TRBJ1-1
CASSVGGVMNTEAFF
TGTGCCAGCAGCGTAGGGGGGGTCATGAACACTGAAGCTTTCTTT
>-|-|TRBV4-2|TRBJ1-4
CASSQEDRGGEKLFF
TGTGCCAGCAGCCAAGAAGATCGCGGCGGGGAAAAACTGTTTTTT
>-|-|TRBV5-1|TRBJ1-2
CASSLDSRDNGYTF
TGCGCCAGCAGCTTGGATTCCAGGGATAATGGCTACACCTTC
>-|-|TRBV9|TRBJ2-5
CASSRDPGPKETQYF
TGTGCCAGCAGCCGCGACCCGGGTCCGAAAGAGACCCAGTACTTC
>TRBD1|-|TRBV6-4|TRBJ1-2
CASSERWAGGNYGYTF
TGTGCCAGCAGTGAGAGATGGGCAGGGGGCAACTATGGCTACACCTTC
>-|-|TRBV5-1|TRBJ2-7
CASTPRRDSYEQYF
TGCGCCAGTACACCCCGCAGGGATTCCTACGAGCAGTACTTC
>-|-|TRBV7-9|TRBJ2-3
CASSRDIDTQYF
TGTGCCAGCAGTCGGGACATCGATACGCAGTATTTT
>-|-|TRBV28|TRBJ2-7
CASSWTSQGGDYEQYF
TGTGCCAGCAGTTGGACCTCACAGGGAGGGGACTACGAGCAGTACTTC
>-|-|TRBV7-9|TRBJ2-2
CASSLDRDTGELFF
TGTGCCAGCAGCTTAGACAGGGACACCGGGGAGCTGTTTTTT
>-|-|TRBV7-2|TRBJ1-6
CASSLARQASSYNSPLHF
TGTGCCAGCAGTCTTGCGCGACAGGCGAGCTCCTATAATTCACCCCTCCACTTT
>-|-|TRBV27|TRBJ1-3
CASNSNTIYF
TGTGCCAGCAACTCAAACACCATATATTTT
>-|-|TRBV30|TRBJ1-5
CAWSVGGSQHF
TGTGCCTGGAGTGTTGGAGGTTCCCAGCATTTT
>-|-|TRBV18|TRBJ2-3
CASSPGTSTDTQYF
TGTGCCAGCTCACCGGGGACTAGCACAGATACGCAGTATTTT
>TRBD1|-|TRBV30|TRBJ2-7
CAWSGGQGRYEQYF
TGTGCCTGGAGTGGGGGACAGGGAAGGTACGAGCAGTACTTC
>-|few|TRBV18|TRBJ1-1
CASSPAVNTEAFF
TGTGCCAGCTCACCGGCAGTGAACACTGAAGCTTTCTTT
>-|-|TRBV6-6|TRBJ1-3
CASSKKQDSKNTIYF
TGTGCCAGCAGCAAAAAGCAGGACTCCAAAAACACCATATATTTT
>-|-|TRBV5-5|TRBJ2-5
CASSLWSGVGETQYF
TGTGCCAGCAGCTTGTGGTCAGGGGTAGGAGAGACCCAGTACTTC
>-|-|TRBV5-4|TRBJ2-1
CASSVAQGMGAYNEQFF
TGTGCCAGCAGCGTGGCACAGGGCATGGGGGCTTACAATGAGCAGTTCTTC
>-|-|TRBV7-2|TRBJ2-1
CASSTRQHNEQFF
TGTGCCAGCAGCACGCGACAGCACAATGAGCAGTTCTTC
>-|-|TRBV7-9|TRBJ1-1
CASSLAAGLRTEAFF
TGTGCCAGCAGCTTAGCGGCAGGGCTGAGGACTGAAGCTTTCTTT
>-|-|TRBV7-9|TRBJ1-1
CASSLPGNTEAFF
TGTGCCAGCAGCTTACCAGGGAACACTGAAGCTTTCTTT
>TRBD1|-|TRBV5-6|TRBJ1-2
CASSLGQGDGYTF
TGTGCCAGCAGCTTGGGACAGGGGGATGGCTACACCTTC
>-|once|TRBV7-9|TRBJ2-7
CASSPSGFNYEQYF
TGTGCCAGCAGCCCCTCGGGGTTCAACTACGAGCAGTACTTC
>TRBD1|-|TRBV7-2|TRBJ1-4
CASSLVGQGAPNEKLFF
TGTGCCAGCAGCTTAGTCGGGCAGGGGGCGCCGAATGAAAAACTGTTTTTT
>TRBD1|once|TRBV25-1|TRBJ2-5
CASSGWTGGGETQYF
TGTGCCAGCAGTGGGTGGACAGGGGGCGGAGAGACCCAGTACTTC
>TRBD2|few|TRBV27|TRBJ2-5
CASSSRGSLETQYF
TGTGCCAGCAGTTCCCGCGGGAGTTTGGAGACCCAGTACTTC
>-|-|TRBV6-5|TRBJ1-5
CASSYSKGDDQPQHF
TGTGCCAGCAGTTACTCGAAAGGGGATGACCAGCCCCAGCATTTT
>-|-|TRBV19|TRBJ1-5
CASSIDPGGAINQPQHF
TGTGCCAGTAGTATAGACCCCGGAGGGGCGATCAATCAGCCCCAGCATTTT
>TRBD1|-|TRBV27|TRBJ2-3
CASSPTDRGRRRSSTDTQYF
TGTGCCAGCAGTCCCACGGACAGGGGACGGCGCCGATCTAGCACAGATACGCAGTATTTT
>TRBD1|-|TRBV4-1|TRBJ1-2
CASSQAGQGIYGYTF
TGCGCCAGCAGCCAGGCCGGACAGGGTATCTATGGCTACACCTTC
>TRBD1|-|TRBV18|TRBJ2-1
CASSVTGTAYNEQFF
TGTGCCAGCTCAGTAACTGGGACAGCCTACAATGAGCAGTTCTTC
>TRBD2|-|TRBV5-1|TRBJ2-3
CASSLGDGRVVDTQYF
TGCGCCAGCAGCTTGGGAGACGGGAGGGTAGTTGATACGCAGTATTTT
>TRBD1|-|TRBV7-2|TRBJ1-1
CASSSYQGAEAFF
TGTGCCAGCAGCTCTTACCAGGGGGCTGAAGCTTTCTTT
>-|-|TRBV6-5|TRBJ1-5
CASSPRQGNQPQHF
TGTGCCAGCAGCCCGAGACAGGGCAATCAGCCCCAGCATTTT
>-|-|TRBV25-1|TRBJ1-4
CASSDKRVATNEKLFF
TGTGCCAGCAGTGACAAAAGAGTTGCAACTAATGAAAAACTGTTTTTT
>TRBD1|-|TRBV7-8|TRBJ1-5
CASSPGMSGQGAGQPQHF
TGTGCCAGCAGCCCGGGTATGTCGGGACAGGGGGCAGGCCAGCCCCAGCATTTT
>TRBD2|-|TRBV19|TRBJ2-1
CASSIRVAGPFYNEQFF
TGTGCCAGTAGTATAAGGGTAGCGGGACCTTTTTACAATGAGCAGTTCTTC
>-|-|TRBV18|TRBJ2-7
CASSPGTGVYEQYF
TGTGCCAGCTCACCCGGGACGGGAGTTTACGAGCAGTACTTC
>-|once|TRBV19|TRBJ1-5
CASSRNIPLTGSSNQPQHF
TGTGCCAGTAGTAGGAACATCCCATTAACAGGGTCTAGCAATCAGCCCCAGCATTTT
>TRBD1|-|TRBV7-2|TRBJ2-7
CASSIGQAAYEQYF
TGTGCCAGCAGCATTGGACAGGCTGCCTACGAGCAGTACTTC
>-|-|TRBV19|TRBJ2-7
CASAVGGSYEQYF
TGTGCCAGTGCAGTTGGCGGCTCCTACGAGCAGTACTTC
>TRBD2|-|TRBV27|TRBJ2-3
CASTLTSGSSDTQYF
TGTGCCAGCACCTTGACTAGCGGGAGCAGCGATACGCAGTATTTT
>-|once|TRBV29-1|TRBJ2-3
CSVAGRFTDTQYF
TGCAGCGTTGCAGGGAGGTTCACAGATACGCAGTATTTT
>-|-|TRBV6-1|TRBJ2-6
CASSHTGSGASVLTF
TGTGCCAGCAGCCACACAGGGTCCGGGGCCAGCGTCCTGACTTTC
>-|few|TRBV11-2|TRBJ2-7
CASSLGGTGSSYEQYF
TGTGCCAGCAGCTTGGGAGGCACGGGGAGCTCCTACGAGCAGTACTTC
>-|few|TRBV15|TRBJ1-2
CATSRDAAAINYGYTF
TGTGCCACCAGCAGAGACGCAGCGGCGATTAACTATGGCTACACCTTC
>TRBD2|-|TRBV5-4|TRBJ2-5
CASSSRLAGVETQYF
TGTGCCAGCAGCTCAAGACTAGCGGGAGTGGAGACCCAGTACTTC
>-|-|TRBV28|TRBJ1-5
CASSRPGGNQPQHF
TGTGCCAGCAGCCGCCCGGGAGGCAATCAGCCCCAGCATTTT
>TRBD1|once|TRBV25-1|TRBJ2-7
CASSGGTGPTYEQYF
TGTGCCAGCAGTGGGGGGACAGGTCCTACCTACGAGCAGTACTTC
>-|-|TRBV4-1|TRBJ2-7
CASSQDPQGTYEQYF
TGCGCCAGCAGCCAAGATCCACAGGGAACCTACGAGCAGTACTTC
>-|-|TRBV5-1|TRBJ1-5
CASPNLNVDQPQHF
TGCGCCAGCCCAAACTTAAATGTCGATCAGCCCCAGCATTTT
>TRBD1|once|TRBV7-8|TRBJ2-7
CASSPRTGRNEQYF
TGTGCCAGCAGCCCTAGGACAGGGCGCAACGAGCAGTACTTC
>TRBD2|-|TRBV4-2|TRBJ2-1
CASSQEGRAGVAYNEQFF
TGTGCCAGCAGCCAAGAGGGTAGGGCGGGAGTTGCCTACAATGAGCAGTTCTTC
>TRBD1|-|TRBV27|TRBJ1-5
CASSTEWRGLGEPQHF
TGTGCCAGCAGCACCGAGTGGAGGGGGCTTGGGGAGCCCCAGCATTTT
>TRBD1|-|TRBV9|TRBJ1-1
CASSVGRGVEAFF
TGTGCCAGCAGCGTCGGCAGGGGGGTCGAAGCTTTCTTT